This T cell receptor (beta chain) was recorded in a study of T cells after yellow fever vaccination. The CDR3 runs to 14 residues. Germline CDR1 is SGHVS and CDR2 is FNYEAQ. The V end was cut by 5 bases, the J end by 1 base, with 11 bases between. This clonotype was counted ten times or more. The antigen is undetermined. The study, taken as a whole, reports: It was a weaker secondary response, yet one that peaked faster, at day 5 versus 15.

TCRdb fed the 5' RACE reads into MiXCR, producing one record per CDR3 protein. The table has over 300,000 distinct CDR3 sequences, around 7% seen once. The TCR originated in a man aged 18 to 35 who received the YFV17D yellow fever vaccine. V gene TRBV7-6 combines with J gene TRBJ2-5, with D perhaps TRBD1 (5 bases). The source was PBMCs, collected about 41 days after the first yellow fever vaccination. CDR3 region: CASSHLDSQETQYF. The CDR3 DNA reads TGTGCCAGCAGCCACCTAGACAGCCAAGAGACCCAGTACTTC. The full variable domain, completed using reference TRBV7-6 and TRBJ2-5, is GAGVSQSPRYKVTKRGQDVALRCDPISGHVSLYWYRQALGQGPEFLTYFNYEAQQDKSGLPNDRFSAERPEGSISTLTIQRTEQRDSAMYRCASSHLDSQETQYFGPGTRLLVL.